The clone carrying this T cell receptor beta chain was detected only once. Its antigen is currently unknown. The sample comes from a study of cytomegalovirus exposure and HLA in healthy donors. Study conclusions and caveats: A later analysis linked about 17,000 TCR beta sequences to HLA alleles at 0.05 false discovery rate.

In the PCR, 60 Vbeta and 13 Jbeta primers were used. Clones were read by immunoSEQ multiplex PCR, and TCRdb kept only the in-frame ones, dropping some. Among a few hundred thousand clones listed, roughly 83% were seen once. This CDR3 has 15 residues. Germline-derived CDR1 and CDR2 are MNHEY and SVGAGI. Germline trimming cut 3 bases from V and 7 bases from J; bases unmatched to any gene: 5. V is TRBV6-5 and J is TRBJ2-1, with 11 bases that match TRBD2. This receptor was taken from a girl aged 10-17 years in good health and CMV-seronegative. Sequenced sample: PBMCs. The CDR3 coding sequence is TGTGCCAGCAGTTATAGCGGGGGGGCGGGGAATGAGCAGTTCTTC. This sequence encodes CASSYSGGAGNEQFF.